The clone carrying this T cell receptor beta chain was found many times. The antigen remains undetermined. This specimen comes from a study of metastatic and nonmetastatic thyroid tumors. Whole-study findings and limits: Significantly greater TCR beta diversity was reportedly found in malignant thyroid tumors than in benign nodules (in blood and tumor).

TCRdb reprocessed the PCR reads using MiXCR. The sample yields 85,000 to 95,000 clones, 15% seen once. Germline trimming cut 8 bases from V and 6 bases from J; bases unmatched to any gene: 9. CDR1 is LNHDA and CDR2 is SQIVND in the germline V gene (reference sequence). The CDR3 loop spans 13 amino acids. Thyroid surgery had not been preceded by any treatment in any patient. The TCR was taken from a female donor with papillary thyroid cancer or a benign thyroid nodule (not recorded which). Some clones in this sample may be carry-over from other donors' samples. Sequenced sample: blood. The rearrangement links TRBV19 to TRBJ1-1; 7 bases fit TRBD1. The CDR3 nucleotides read TGTGCCAGTTCCCAGGGGGGGTTCGCTGAAGCTTTCTTT. It specifies CASSQGGFAEAFF.